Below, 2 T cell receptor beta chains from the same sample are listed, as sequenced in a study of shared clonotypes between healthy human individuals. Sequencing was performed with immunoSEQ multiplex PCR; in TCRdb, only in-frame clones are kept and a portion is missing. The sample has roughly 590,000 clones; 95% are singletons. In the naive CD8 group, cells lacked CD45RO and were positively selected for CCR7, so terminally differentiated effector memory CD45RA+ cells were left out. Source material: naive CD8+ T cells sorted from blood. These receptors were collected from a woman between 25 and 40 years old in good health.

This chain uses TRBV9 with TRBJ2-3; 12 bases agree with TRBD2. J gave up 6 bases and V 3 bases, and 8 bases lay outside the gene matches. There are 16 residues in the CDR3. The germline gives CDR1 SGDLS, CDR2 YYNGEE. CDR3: CASSATSGSQWDTQYF. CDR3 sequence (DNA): TGTGCCAGCAGCGCGACTAGCGGGAGTCAGTGGGATACGCAGTATTTT.

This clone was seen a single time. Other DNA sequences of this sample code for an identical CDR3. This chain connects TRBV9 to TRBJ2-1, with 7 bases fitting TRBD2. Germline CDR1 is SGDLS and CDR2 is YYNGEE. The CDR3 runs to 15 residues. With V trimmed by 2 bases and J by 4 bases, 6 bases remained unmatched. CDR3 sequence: CASSVGLAEYNEQFF. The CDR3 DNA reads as TGTGCCAGCAGCGTTGGGCTAGCGGAATACAATGAGCAGTTCTTC.